This TCR beta chain comes out of a study of identical twins. Trimming removed 5 bases from V and 6 bases from J, with 14 bases in between. The CDR3 sequence is 14 residues long. TCRdb processed the 5' RACE reads anew with MiXCR; each CDR3 protein has one entry. Here the sample spans 1.5 million or so distinct CDR3 sequences, under 35% being singletons. For this clonotype: Its antigen is unknown.

The study, taken as a whole, reports: Because invariant MAIT and iNKT cells could be present, zero-insertion analyses could be partly confounded.

Sequenced material: cord blood. The TCR comes from a newborn girl in good health. The chain uses TRBV12-3 or TRBV12-4 and TRBJ2-1, with a possible D match to TRBD1 (5 bases). CDR3 in amino acids: CASSGLGRVNEQFF. CDR3 in DNA: TGTGCCAGCAGTGGCCTTGGCAGGGTCAATGAGCAGTTCTTC.